Listed here is a single T cell receptor beta chain. Its antigen remains unidentified. This entry comes from a study of regulatory T cells in long-lasting Graves disease. The CDR3 has 13 residues. Germline values: CDR1 DFQATT, CDR2 SNEGSKA (reference sequence). V was trimmed by 4 bases and J by 6 bases, leaving 13 bases between them. The time point was: persistent/refractory GD, antithyroid drugs over 5 years with positive TRAb. PBMCs provided the RNA from which the TCR library was made. Investigators report Graves' disease was diagnosed under American Thyroid Association guidelines. All patients originated from an endocrinology department located in Xi'an, China. iRepertoire HTBI primers and Arm-PCR of CDR3 regions built TCR beta libraries. TCRdb analysed the multiplex PCR reads with MiXCR anew, one entry per CDR3 protein. The profile covers roughly 300,000 distinct CDR3 sequences, with 22% appearing a single time and about 56% taken by the ten largest.

Regarding the study as a whole: Persistent disease favored TRBV28, TRBJ1-2 and TRBJ2-5.

The chain uses TRBV20-1 and TRBJ2-4; no clear D. This TCR derives from a female donor with Graves disease. Sample: peripheral blood mononuclear cells (PBMCs), taken when the disease was refractory, from a patient treated with antithyroid drugs. This chain's CDR3 is CSATGLIPNIQYF. As DNA, the CDR3 is TGCAGTGCTACCGGGTTGATACCAAACATTCAGTACTTC.